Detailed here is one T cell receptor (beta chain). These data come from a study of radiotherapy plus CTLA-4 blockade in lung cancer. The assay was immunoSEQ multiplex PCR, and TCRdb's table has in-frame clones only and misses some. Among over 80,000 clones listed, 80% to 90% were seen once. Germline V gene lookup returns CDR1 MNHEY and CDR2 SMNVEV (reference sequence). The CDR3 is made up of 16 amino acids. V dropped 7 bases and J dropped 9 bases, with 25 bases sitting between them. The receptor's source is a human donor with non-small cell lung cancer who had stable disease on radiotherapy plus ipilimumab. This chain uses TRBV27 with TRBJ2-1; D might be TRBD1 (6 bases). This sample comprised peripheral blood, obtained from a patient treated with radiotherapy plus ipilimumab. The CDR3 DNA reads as TGTGCCAGCAACCTTGGACAGTCGAGGATCCGATCTGAGCAGTTCTTC. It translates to CASNLGQSRIRSEQFF.